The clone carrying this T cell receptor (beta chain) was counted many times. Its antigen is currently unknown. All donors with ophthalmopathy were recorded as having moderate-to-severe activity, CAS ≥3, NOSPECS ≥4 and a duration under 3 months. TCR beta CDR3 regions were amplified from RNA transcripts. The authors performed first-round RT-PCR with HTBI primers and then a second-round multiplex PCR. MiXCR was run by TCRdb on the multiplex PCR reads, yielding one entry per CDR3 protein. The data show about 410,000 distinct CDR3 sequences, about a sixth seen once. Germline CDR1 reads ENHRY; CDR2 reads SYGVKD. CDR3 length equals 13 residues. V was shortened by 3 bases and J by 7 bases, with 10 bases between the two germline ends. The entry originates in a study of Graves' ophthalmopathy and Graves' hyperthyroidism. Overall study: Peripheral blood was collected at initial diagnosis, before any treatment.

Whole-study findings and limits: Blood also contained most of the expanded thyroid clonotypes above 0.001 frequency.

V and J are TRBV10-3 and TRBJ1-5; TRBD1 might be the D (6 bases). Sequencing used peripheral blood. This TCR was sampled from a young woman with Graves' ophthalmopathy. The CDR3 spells CAISEGGNQPQHF. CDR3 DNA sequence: TGTGCCATCAGTGAAGGGGGAAACCAGCCCCAGCATTTT.